This entry describes one T cell receptor (beta chain). The data stem from a study of shared clonotypes between healthy human individuals. Germline V gene data show CDR1 as SGHDT and CDR2 as YYEEEE. The germline V and J ends were trimmed by 4 bases and 0 bases, with 12 bases remaining between them. This CDR3 contains 15 residues. Using immunoSEQ multiplex PCR, the repertoire was profiled, and TCRdb retains in-frame clones only, with some absent. Counted here are roughly 2.6 million clones, approximately 94% occurring once; the ten biggest clones make up more than 0.12%. Nashville, Tennessee was home to all donors, each a Caucasian adult.

The origin of this receptor is a man younger than 30 in good health. Sequenced material: naive CD4+ T cells sorted from blood. Subset in this sample: CD45RA+ positively selected. V usage is TRBV5-6 and J usage is TRBJ2-3, with D hard to call. CDR3 nucleotide sequence: TGTGCCAGCAGCCTCCGGGCGCTTAGCACAGATACGCAGTATTTT. Residues: CASSLRALSTDTQYF.